Given below is one T cell receptor beta chain in context. This sample was included in a study of blood T cell repertoires in COVID-19. About the study: From the United States, Italy and Spain came samples of acute and convalescent COVID-19. PBMCs, B-cell-depleted T cells, or T cells were the source of the cDNA or gDNA that made up the material.

Per the study methods: Nucleated cell number was recorded as an estimate derived from reference gene primer amplification. Produced via immunoSEQ multiplex PCR; TCRdb's table is partial and in-frame only. V, J and clone size are taken as reported in that table, and D and trimming were inferred from the DNA itself. The sample lists hundreds of thousands of clones, approximately 81% occurring once. Germline V gene sequence: CDR1 SGHVS, CDR2 FQNEAQ. The CDR3 sequence is 13 residues long. The V gene lost 5 bases and the J gene lost 3 bases, with 11 bases spanning the gap. V is TRBV7-8 and J is TRBJ2-7; D perhaps matches TRBD2 (6 bases). The source material was peripheral blood. The receptor comes from a woman aged 80 or over with active or convalescent COVID-19. CDR3 in amino acids: CASSRTTNYEQYF. In nucleotides, the CDR3 is TGTGCCAGCAGCAGGACTACTAACTACGAGCAGTACTTC.